This T cell receptor beta chain emerged from a study of T cell responses to AZD1222 COVID-19 vaccine. Whole-study findings and limits: Only six or seven AZD1222 recipients were seropositive at baseline. Nearly half of the spike-specific TCRs reportedly recognize variant regions that carry no mutations. Spike-wide coverage was observed for vaccine-associated CD4 TCRs, with dominant responses at 160-218 and 743-854.

V was pared by 0 bases and J by 4 bases, with 8 bases of the junction left unmatched. CDR3 length: 17 amino acids. Germline V CDR1 and CDR2: MGHRA, YSYEKL. Remarks on this clone: Its antigen is as yet unknown.

Sequencing used immunoSEQ multiplex PCR; TCRdb keeps in-frame clones, though not all of them. The sample records fewer than 150,000 clones, 88% being singletons. Sample: peripheral blood, taken 28 days after the second AZD1222 dose. This TCR was sampled from an adult who received the AZD1222 COVID-19 vaccine. This rearrangement joins TRBV4-1 to TRBJ1-1, with 10 bases lining up with TRBD1. The CDR3 DNA is TGCGCCAGCAGCCAAGAATGGACAGGGGGGGTGAGCACTGAAGCTTTCTTT. Translating it yields CASSQEWTGGVSTEAFF.